This TCR beta chain was documented in a study of T cell repertoires in cytomegalovirus infection. Across the whole study: Well-studied HLA-B-restricted CMV epitopes were used in the study alongside recently identified HLA-C-restricted ones. Both a matching HLA type and CMV infection were indicated by public TCR beta signatures. Study-wide findings and caveats: HLA-C-restricted CMV-specific TCR beta clonotypes prevailed in the ex vivo response. Carriers of CMV plus the relevant HLA were identified by cumulative public TCR beta family frequency.

This clonotype was observed many times. Its antigen is still unknown. The CDR3 consists of 15 residues. Germline V CDR1 and CDR2: SGHTA, FQGNSA. The ends were cut back, 2 bases at V and 6 bases at J, with 15 bases in the middle. TCRdb recomputed calls from the reads with MiXCR, one row per CDR3 protein. The table records hundreds of thousands of distinct CDR3 sequences, 42% of them present only once. J is TRBJ2-3 and V is TRBV7-2; D is ambiguous. The origin of this receptor is a human donor in good health (CMV status not recorded). Some clones in this sample may be carry-over from other donors' samples. The specimen comprised cultured PBMCs, sampled from culture after CMV antigen stimulation. The CDR3: CASSLSRTLGDTQYF. In nucleotides, the CDR3 is TGTGCCAGCAGCTTATCAAGGACGCTGGGGGATACGCAGTATTTT.